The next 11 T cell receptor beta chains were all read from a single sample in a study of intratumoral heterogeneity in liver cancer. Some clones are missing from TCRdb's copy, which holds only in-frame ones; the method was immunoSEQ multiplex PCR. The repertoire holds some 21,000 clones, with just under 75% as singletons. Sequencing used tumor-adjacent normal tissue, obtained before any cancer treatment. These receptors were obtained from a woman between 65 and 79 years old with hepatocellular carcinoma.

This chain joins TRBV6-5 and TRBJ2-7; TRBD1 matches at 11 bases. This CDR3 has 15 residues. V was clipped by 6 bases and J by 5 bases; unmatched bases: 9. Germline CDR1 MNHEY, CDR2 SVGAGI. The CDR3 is CASRTGGTGGHEQYF. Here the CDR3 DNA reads TGTGCCAGCAGAACCGGCGGGACAGGGGGGCACGAGCAGTACTTC.

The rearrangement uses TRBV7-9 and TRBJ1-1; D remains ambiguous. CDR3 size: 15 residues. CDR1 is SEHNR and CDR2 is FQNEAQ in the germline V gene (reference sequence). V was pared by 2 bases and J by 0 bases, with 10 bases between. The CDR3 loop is CASSLTVQLNTEAFF. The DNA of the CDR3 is TGTGCCAGCAGCTTAACGGTACAGCTGAACACTGAAGCTTTCTTT.

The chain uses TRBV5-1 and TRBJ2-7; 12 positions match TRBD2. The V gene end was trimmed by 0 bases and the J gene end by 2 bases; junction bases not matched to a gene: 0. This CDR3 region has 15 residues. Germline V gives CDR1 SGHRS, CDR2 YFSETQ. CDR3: CASSLGLAGAYEQYF. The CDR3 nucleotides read TGCGCCAGCAGCTTGGGACTAGCGGGAGCCTACGAGCAGTACTTC.

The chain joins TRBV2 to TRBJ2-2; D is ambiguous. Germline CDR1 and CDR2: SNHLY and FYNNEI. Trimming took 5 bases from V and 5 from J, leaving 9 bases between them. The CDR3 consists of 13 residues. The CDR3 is CASSLWATGELFF. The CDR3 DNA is TGTGCCAGCAGTCTCTGGGCGACCGGGGAGCTGTTTTTT.

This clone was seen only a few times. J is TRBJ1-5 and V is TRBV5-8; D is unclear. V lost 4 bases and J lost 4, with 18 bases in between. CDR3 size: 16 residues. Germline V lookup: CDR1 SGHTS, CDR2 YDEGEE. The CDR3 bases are TGTGCCAGCAGCCAAAAAGGACGGATGGGAAATCAGCCCCAGCATTTT. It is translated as CASSQKGRMGNQPQHF.

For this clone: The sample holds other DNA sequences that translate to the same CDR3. The CDR3: CATSRDPAYEQYF. The CDR3 DNA sequence: TGTGCCACCAGCAGAGATCCCGCATACGAGCAGTACTTC. The chain uses TRBV15 and TRBJ2-7; D is ambiguous. V lost 0 bases, J lost 4 bases, and 7 bases lay in between. Germline CDR1 is LNHNV and CDR2 is YYDKDF (reference sequence). This CDR3 is 13 amino acids long.

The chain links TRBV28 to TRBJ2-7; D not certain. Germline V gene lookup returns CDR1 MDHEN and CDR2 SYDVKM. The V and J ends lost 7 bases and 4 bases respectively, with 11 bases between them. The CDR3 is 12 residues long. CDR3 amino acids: CASTTSQYEQYF. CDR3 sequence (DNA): TGTGCCAGCACCACGAGCCAATACGAGCAGTACTTC. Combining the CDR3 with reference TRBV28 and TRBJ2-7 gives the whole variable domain DVKVTQSSRYLVKRTGEKVFLECVQDMDHENMFWYRQDPGLGLRLIYFSYDVKMKEKGDIPEGYSVSREKKERFSLILESASTNQTSMYLCASTTSQYEQYFGPGTRLTVT.

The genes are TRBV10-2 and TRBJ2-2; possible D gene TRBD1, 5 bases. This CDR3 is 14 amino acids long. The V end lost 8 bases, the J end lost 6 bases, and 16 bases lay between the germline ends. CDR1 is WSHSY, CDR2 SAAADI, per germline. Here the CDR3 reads CASWGRETAGELFF. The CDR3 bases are TGCGCCAGCTGGGGCAGGGAAACGGCCGGGGAGCTGTTTTTT.

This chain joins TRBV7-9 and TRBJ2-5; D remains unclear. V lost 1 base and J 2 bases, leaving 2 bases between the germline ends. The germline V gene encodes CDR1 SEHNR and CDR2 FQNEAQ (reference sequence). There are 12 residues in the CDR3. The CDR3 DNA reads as TGTGCCAGCAGCTTAGGACAAGAGACCCAGTACTTC. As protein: CASSLGQETQYF.

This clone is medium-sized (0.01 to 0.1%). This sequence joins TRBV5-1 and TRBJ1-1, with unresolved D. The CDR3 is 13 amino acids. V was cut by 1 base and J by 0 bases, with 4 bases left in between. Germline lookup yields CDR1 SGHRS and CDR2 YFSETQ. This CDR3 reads CASSLSMNTEAFF. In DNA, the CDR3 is TGCGCCAGCAGCTTGTCTATGAACACTGAAGCTTTCTTT.

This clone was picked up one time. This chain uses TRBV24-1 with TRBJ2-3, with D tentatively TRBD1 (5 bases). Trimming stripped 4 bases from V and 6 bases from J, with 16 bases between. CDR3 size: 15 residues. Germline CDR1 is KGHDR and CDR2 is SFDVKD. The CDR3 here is CATSDLKLGDDTQYF. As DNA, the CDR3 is TGTGCCACCAGTGACTTAAAGTTAGGGGATGATACGCAGTATTTT.